This T cell receptor beta chain was obtained from a study of molecular identifiers for immune sequencing clone quantification (dated by TCRdb to the late 2010s). At the level of the whole study: For a replicate experiment, RNA from roughly 21,000 or 96,000 naive CD8 T cells was divided into five aliquots, and four of the five aliquots were sequenced. The study was a methods study using CD8 T cells to benchmark molecular-identifier clustering-based TCR repertoire sequencing (MIDCIRS) and TCR RNA copy counting. The study at large found these results: Spiked-in Jurkat TCR RNA (around nine copies' worth), which is not part of the donor repertoire, was contained in the naive libraries. Modeling indicated about 3.1 TCR RNA copies recovered per cell, compared with about 10 by digital PCR, which implies a capture efficiency of about 27%. Spiked-in Jurkat TCR RNA equal to a single cell's worth was reported to be detectable even within one million naive CD8 T cells. Without barcode sub-clustering, chimeric consensus sequences inflated TCR diversity; chimeras reached as high as 47%. In CMV-specific effector cells, clones with more than 20 RNA copies contained over 98% of molecules, whereas in naive cells such clones contained under 1% of molecules. Highly expanded clone sizes could be underestimated because identical TCR molecules may share a barcode.

Of note for this clonotype: This receptor's antigen is unknown. Per-base qualities were not stored, and no clone one base away is much larger.

The protocol used for the library was PCR. The run used a NextSeq 500. Bulk TCR libraries were prepared as previously described, using TCR primers listed in Table S5. Purification of total RNA was performed with the Qiagen AllPrep DNA/RNA kit. Reads from multiple sequencing runs of the same library were pooled before analysis. The source study handled its data this way. Only reads with exact TCR constant sequence were kept, trimmed to 150 nt, and grouped by their 12-nt molecular barcodes. Reads in each barcode group were sub-clustered using a 15% Levenshtein threshold, and a quality-weighted consensus sequence was built for each RNA molecule. Non-functional sequences were excluded, and lower-count sequences lying one edit away from another sequence were also excluded. Based on a fit of two negative binomial distributions, barcode sub-clusters having less than 20% of the maximum read count were discarded. Using fastp trimming at Q25 and MiXCR clonotype assembly, TCRdb reanalyzed the public sequencing data and kept in-frame beta chains. Duplicate CDR3 protein sequences are folded into a single record with the most common DNA and genes. TCRdb, rather than the study authors, made the V and J calls. The sample contains some 680,000 distinct CDR3 sequences, roughly 27% of them found a single time. The ten top clones hold 0.6% to 0.9% of the sample.

Libraries of naive CD8 T cells were generated from roughly 20,000 to 1,000,000 sorted cells, with 10%, 30% or 50% of the purified RNA used. Naive CD8 T cells were FACS-sorted as CD8+CD4-CCR7+CD45RA+ on a BD FACSAria II into RLT Plus buffer. Ten to eleven TCR copies' worth of Jurkat RNA were spiked into about 20,000-1,100,000 naive CD8 T cell samples to test detection sensitivity. CD8 T cells were enriched with RosetteSep CD8+ T Cell Enrichment Cocktail and Ficoll-Paque, followed by ACK red cell lysis. The CDR3 runs 15 amino acids, cysteine and phenylalanine included. Only the CDR3 part of the read is kept: 45 bases, read in frame from the first base. V has 3 bases trimmed and J has 5 bases trimmed; junction bases matching no gene number 2.

The sequenced material came from naive CD8+ T cells from blood, with Jurkat cell RNA spiked in. Explained via the paper, the cell subset or site label denotes: FACS-sorted CD8+CD4-CCR7+CD45RA+ naive T cells. This receptor chain uses TRBV12-3 or TRBV12-4 and TRBJ1-4; 11 bases in between match TRBD1. The receptor's source is a human donor in good health. Some libraries in this study had Jurkat cell RNA spiked in. The CDR3 region: CASSFGTGGNEKLFF. In nucleotides, the sequence is TGTGCCAGCAGTTTTGGGACAGGGGGGAATGAAAAACTGTTTTTT.